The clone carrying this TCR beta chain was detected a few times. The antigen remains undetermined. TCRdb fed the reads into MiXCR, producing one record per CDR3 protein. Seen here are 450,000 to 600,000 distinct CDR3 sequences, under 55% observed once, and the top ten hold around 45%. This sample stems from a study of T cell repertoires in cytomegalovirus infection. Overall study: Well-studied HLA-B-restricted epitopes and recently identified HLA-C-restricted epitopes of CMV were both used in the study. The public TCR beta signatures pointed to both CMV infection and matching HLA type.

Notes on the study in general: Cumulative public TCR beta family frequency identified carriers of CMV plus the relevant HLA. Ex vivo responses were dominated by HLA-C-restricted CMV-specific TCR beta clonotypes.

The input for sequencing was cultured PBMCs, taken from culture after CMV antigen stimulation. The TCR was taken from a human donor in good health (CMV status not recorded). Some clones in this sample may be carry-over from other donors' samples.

For the CDR3, the DNA is TGTGCCAGCAGCTTACAGCCTAGCGGAGGGTACAATGAGCAGTTCTTC. It codes for CASSLQPSGGYNEQFF. This rearrangement joins TRBV7-2 to TRBJ2-1; 7 bases map to TRBD2. V shed 2 bases, J shed 4 bases, and the junction held 8 bases outside the gene matches. The CDR3 totals 16 residues. Per germline, CDR1 SGHTA and CDR2 FQGNSA.